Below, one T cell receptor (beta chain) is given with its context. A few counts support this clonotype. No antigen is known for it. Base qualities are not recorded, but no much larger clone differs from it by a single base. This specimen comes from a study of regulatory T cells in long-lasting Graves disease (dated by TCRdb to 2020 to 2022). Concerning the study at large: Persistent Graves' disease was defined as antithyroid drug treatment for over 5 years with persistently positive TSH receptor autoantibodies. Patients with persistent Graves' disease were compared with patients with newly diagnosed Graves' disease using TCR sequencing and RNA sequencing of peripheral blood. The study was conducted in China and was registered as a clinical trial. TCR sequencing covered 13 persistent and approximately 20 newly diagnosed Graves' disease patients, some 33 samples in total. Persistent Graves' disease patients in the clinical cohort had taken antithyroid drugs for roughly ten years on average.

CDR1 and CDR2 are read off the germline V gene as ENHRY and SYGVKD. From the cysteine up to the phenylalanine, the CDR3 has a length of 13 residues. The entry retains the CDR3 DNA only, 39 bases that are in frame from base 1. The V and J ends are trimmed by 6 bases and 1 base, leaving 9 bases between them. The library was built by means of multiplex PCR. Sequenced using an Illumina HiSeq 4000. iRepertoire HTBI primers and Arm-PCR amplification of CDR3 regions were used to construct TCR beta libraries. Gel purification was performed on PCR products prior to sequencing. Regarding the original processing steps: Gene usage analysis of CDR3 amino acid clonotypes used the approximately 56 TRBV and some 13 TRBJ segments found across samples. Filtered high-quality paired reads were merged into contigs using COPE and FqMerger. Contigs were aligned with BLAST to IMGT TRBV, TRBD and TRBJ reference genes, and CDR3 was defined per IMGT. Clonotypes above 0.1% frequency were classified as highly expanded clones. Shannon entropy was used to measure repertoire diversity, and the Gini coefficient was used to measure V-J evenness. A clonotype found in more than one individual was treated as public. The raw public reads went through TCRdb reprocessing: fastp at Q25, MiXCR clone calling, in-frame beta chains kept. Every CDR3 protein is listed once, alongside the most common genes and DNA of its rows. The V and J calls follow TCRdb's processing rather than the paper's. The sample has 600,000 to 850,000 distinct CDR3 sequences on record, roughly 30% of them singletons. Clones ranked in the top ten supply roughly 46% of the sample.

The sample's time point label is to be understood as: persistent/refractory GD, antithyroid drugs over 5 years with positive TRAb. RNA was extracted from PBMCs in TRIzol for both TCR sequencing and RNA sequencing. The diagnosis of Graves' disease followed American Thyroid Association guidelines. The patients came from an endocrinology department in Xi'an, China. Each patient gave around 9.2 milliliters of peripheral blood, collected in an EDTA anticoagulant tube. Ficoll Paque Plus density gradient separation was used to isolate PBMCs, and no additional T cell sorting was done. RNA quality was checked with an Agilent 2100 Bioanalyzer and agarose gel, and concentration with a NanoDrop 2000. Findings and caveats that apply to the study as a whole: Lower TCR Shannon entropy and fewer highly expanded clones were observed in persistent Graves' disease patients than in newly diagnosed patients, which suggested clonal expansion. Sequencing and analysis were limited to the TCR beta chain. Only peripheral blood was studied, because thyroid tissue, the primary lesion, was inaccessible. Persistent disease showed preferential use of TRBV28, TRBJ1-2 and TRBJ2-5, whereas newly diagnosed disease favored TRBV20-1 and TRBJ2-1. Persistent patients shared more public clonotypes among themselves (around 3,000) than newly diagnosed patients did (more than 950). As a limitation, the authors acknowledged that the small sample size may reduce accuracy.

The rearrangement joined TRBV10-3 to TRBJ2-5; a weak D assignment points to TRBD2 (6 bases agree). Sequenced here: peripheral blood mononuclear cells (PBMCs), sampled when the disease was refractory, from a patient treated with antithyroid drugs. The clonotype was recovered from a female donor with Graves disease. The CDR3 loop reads CAIRPGLQETQYF. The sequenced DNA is TGTGCCATCAGGCCGGGACTCCAAGAGACCCAGTACTTC.